The clone carrying this T cell receptor (beta chain) was seen a handful of times. Its specificity is not known. This sample was taken from a study of response to subunit inactivated influenza vaccine. Study-level results: The authors put forward the suggestion that each seasonal influenza vaccination may bring in only a limited number of new T cells.

V was cut by 5 bases and J by 5 bases, with 16 bases left in between. There are 14 residues in the CDR3. CDR1 is KGHSH and CDR2 is LQKENI in the germline V gene. TCRdb independently ran MiXCR on the RT-PCR reads; one entry per CDR3 protein. The sample consists of roughly 460,000 distinct CDR3 sequences, approximately 10% of them appearing once. This chain links TRBV18 with TRBJ2-7; possibly TRBD2 for D (5 bases). The source was PBMCs from blood, collected about 6 weeks after vaccination. The source is a middle-aged man who received an inactivated influenza vaccine. The CDR3 is CASSLGGSPNEQYF. The CDR3 nucleotides read TGTGCCAGCTCATTAGGTGGGAGTCCGAACGAGCAGTACTTC.